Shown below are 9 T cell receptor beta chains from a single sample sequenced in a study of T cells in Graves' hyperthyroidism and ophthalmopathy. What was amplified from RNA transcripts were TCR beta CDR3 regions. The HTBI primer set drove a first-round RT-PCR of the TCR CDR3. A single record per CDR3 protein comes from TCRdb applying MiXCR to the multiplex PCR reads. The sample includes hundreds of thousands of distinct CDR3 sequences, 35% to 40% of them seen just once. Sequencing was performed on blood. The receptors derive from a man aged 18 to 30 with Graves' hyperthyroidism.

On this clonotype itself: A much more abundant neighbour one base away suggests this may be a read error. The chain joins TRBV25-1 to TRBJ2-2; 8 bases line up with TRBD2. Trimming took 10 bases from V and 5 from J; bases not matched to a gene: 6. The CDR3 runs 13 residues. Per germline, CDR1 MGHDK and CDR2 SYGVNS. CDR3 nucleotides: TGTGCCACCCTAAGCGGGAGAACCGGGGAGCTGTTTTTT. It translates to CATLSGRTGELFF.

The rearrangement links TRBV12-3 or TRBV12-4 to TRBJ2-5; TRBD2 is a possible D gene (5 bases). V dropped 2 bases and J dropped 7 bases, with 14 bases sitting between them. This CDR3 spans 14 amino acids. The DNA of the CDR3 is TGTGCCAGCAGTTTATCGTGGTTAGAGGGGACCCAGTACTTC. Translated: CASSLSWLEGTQYF.

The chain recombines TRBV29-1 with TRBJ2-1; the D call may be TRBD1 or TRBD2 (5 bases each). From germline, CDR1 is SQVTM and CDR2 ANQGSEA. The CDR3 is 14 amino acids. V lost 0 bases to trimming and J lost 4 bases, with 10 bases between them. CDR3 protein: CSVEDPGRYNEQFF. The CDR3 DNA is TGCAGCGTTGAAGACCCGGGACGGTACAATGAGCAGTTCTTC.

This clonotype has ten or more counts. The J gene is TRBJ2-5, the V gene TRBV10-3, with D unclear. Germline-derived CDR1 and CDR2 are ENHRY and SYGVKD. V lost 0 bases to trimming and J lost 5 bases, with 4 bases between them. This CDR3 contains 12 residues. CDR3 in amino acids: CAISESLETQYF. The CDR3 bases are TGTGCCATCAGTGAGTCGCTGGAGACCCAGTACTTC.

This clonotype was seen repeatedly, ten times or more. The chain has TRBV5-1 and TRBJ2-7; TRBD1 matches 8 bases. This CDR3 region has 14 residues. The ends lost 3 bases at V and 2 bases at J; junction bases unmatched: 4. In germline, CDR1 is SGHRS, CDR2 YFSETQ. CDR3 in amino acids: CASSSTGQAYEQYF. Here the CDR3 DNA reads TGCGCCAGCAGCTCGACGGGACAGGCCTACGAGCAGTACTTC.

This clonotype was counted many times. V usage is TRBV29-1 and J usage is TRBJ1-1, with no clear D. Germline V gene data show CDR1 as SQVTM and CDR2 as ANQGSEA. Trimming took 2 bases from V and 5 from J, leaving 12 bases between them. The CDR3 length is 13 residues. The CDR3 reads CSVEPRMGTEAFF. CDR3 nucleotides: TGCAGCGTTGAACCCCGCATGGGGACTGAAGCTTTCTTT.

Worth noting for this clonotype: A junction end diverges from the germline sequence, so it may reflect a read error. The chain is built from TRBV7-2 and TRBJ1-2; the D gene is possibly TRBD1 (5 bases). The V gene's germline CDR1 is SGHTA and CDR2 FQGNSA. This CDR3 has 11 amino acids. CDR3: CASSLGRGHTF. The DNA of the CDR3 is TGCGCCAGCAGCTTGGGGCGTGGCCACACCTTC.

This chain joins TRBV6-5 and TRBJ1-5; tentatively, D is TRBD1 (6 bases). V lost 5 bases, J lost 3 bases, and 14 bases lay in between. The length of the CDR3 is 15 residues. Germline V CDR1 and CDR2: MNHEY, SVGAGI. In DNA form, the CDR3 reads TGTGCCAGCAGTGGGGGTGGGGACATCAATCAGCCCCAGCATTTT. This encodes CASSGGGDINQPQHF.

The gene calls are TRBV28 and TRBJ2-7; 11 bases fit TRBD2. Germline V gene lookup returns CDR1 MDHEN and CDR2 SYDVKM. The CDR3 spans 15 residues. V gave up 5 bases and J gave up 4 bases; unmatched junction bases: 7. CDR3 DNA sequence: TGTGCCAGCAGTCTAGCGGGAGGTGGGGTTTACGAGCAGTACTTC. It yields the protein CASSLAGGGVYEQYF.